This T cell receptor (beta chain) was identified during a study of technical replicates of blood from a handful of donors. There are 14 residues in the CDR3. V shed 2 bases and J shed 6 bases, with 10 bases lying between them. Germline-derived CDR1 and CDR2 are MNHEY and SMNVEV (reference sequence). Profiled with immunoSEQ multiplex PCR; TCRdb holds only in-frame clones, not every one. The sample includes 75,000 to 85,000 clones, around 95% of them seen just once. This clonotype originated in a human donor in good health. This chain links TRBV27 with TRBJ1-4; unclear D gene. The sequencing input was T cells isolated from PBMCs. CDR3 coding DNA: TGTGCCAGCAGTTTAAGAACACGGGATGAAAAACTGTTTTTT. This sequence encodes CASSLRTRDEKLFF.